This passage covers 23 T cell receptor beta chains from one sample sequenced in a study of tumor and adjacent non-tumor tissue in lung cancer. No cell sorting was done before RNA was extracted from the tissue. This non-tumor lung sample came from over 3 cm beyond the tumor edge. A modified ARM-PCR protocol with three rounds of nested PCR amplified TCRbeta. Each CDR3 protein is one row after TCRdb ran MiXCR on the multiplex PCR reads. The table has approximately 120,000 distinct CDR3 sequences, about 65% seen once. Sequenced input: distant non-tumor lung tissue. These receptors all stem from a man between 60 and 70 years old with non-small cell lung cancer.

This chain connects TRBV28 to TRBJ2-3; maybe TRBD2 (6 bases). The germline V gene encodes CDR1 MDHEN and CDR2 SYDVKM. The CDR3 consists of 14 residues. V lost 8 bases, J lost 2 bases, and 14 bases lay in between. CDR3 in DNA: TGTGCCAGCCTCCCCTGGGACTCCACAGATACGCAGTATTTT. Translated: CASLPWDSTDTQYF. The variable domain in full, completed from reference TRBV28 and TRBJ2-3, reads DVKVTQSSRYLVKRTGEKVFLECVQDMDHENMFWYRQDPGLGLRLIYFSYDVKMKEKGDIPEGYSVSREKKERFSLILESASTNQTSMYLCASLPWDSTDTQYFGPGTRLTVL.

The chain carries TRBV6-6 and TRBJ2-1; 10 bases map to TRBD1. Germline loops: CDR1 MNHNY, CDR2 SVGAGI (reference sequence). Germline trimming cut 10 bases from V and 5 bases from J; bases unmatched to any gene: 11. There are 15 residues in the CDR3. CDR3 sequence: CANTLRDRGHNEQFF. CDR3 DNA: TGTGCCAATACTTTACGGGACAGGGGACACAATGAGCAGTTCTTC.

This clonotype was seen ten or more times. The chain joins TRBV6-6 to TRBJ1-4, with TRBD1 matching 7 bases. Trimming removed 5 bases from V and 3 bases from J; junction bases left unmatched: 15. The CDR3 contains 18 residues. Germline V gene sequence: CDR1 MNHNY, CDR2 SVGAGI (reference sequence). DNA of the CDR3: TGTGCCAGCAGTCGTAGACAGGGTGACGGCTTGGCTAATGAAAAACTGTTTTTT. Translating it yields CASSRRQGDGLANEKLFF.

The chain carries TRBV12-3 or TRBV12-4 and TRBJ2-6; D is ambiguous. The CDR3 covers 17 residues. Trimming left V 5 bases short and J 0 bases short, with 14 bases between. This CDR3 is CASSPRISVSGANVLTF. The CDR3 DNA follows: TGTGCCAGCAGTCCTAGGATTTCAGTCTCTGGGGCCAACGTCCTGACTTTC.

This clonotype was seen more than once but under ten times. A much bigger clone sits one base away, suggesting this may be a read error. The V gene is TRBV12-3 or TRBV12-4, the J gene TRBJ2-3; 7 nucleotides align to TRBD1. This CDR3 comprises 15 residues. Unmatched junction bases numbered 7, after V lost 3 bases and J lost 4 bases. The CDR3 region has the DNA TGTGCCAGCAGTTTGACACAGGGGTACGCAGATACGCAGTATTTT. It codes for CASSLTQGYADTQYF.

This clonotype appeared a single time. CDR3 protein: CASSSFGTYNKQYF. CDR3 nucleotides: TGTGCCAGCAGTTCTTTCGGGACATACAACAAGCAGTACTTC. The chain combines TRBV6-6 with TRBJ2-7, with D perhaps matching TRBD1 (6 bases). This CDR3 has 14 amino acids. V shed 4 bases and J shed 8 bases, with 18 bases lying between them. Germline V gives CDR1 MNHNY, CDR2 SVGAGI (reference sequence).

Regarding this clonotype: This may be a read error, as it is one base from a much larger clone. The rearrangement uses TRBV6-6 and TRBJ1-5; D is ambiguous. Germline CDR1 is MNHNY and CDR2 is SVGAGI (reference sequence). The CDR3 extends over 11 amino acids. For the CDR3, the DNA is TGTGCCAGCAGTTTAGAGGGAACCCAGCAATTT. This sequence encodes CASSLEGTQQF.

This clonotype has more than one count but fewer than ten. The chain carries TRBV28 and TRBJ2-5, with D possibly TRBD1 on 5 matching bases. Germline loops: CDR1 MDHEN, CDR2 SYDVKM. V lost 4 bases to trimming and J lost 2 bases, with 14 bases between them. The CDR3 sequence is 15 residues long. CDR3 nucleotide sequence: TGTGCCAGCAGTTCCGGACAAATACCTCAAGAGACCCAGTACTTC. As protein: CASSSGQIPQETQYF.

The J gene is TRBJ1-2, the V gene TRBV6-5; the match to TRBD1 covers 9 bases. The V segment lost 5 bases and the J segment 10 bases; nucleotides outside the gene matches: 17. Germline V gene data show CDR1 as MNHEY and CDR2 as SVGAGI. The CDR3 covers 16 residues. The CDR3 sequence is CASSLGTGYCYGVYTF. The CDR3, as DNA: TGTGCCAGCAGTCTCGGGACAGGGTATTGCTATGGGGTCTACACCTTC.

The chain employs TRBV6-2 or TRBV6-3 and TRBJ2-1, with D perhaps TRBD1 or TRBD2 (5 bases each). The CDR3 contains 14 residues. Trimming shortened V by 2 bases and J by 8 bases, and 13 bases separated the two germline ends. Germline V CDR1 and CDR2: MNHEY, SVGEGT. The CDR3 is CASSYQGLAYEQFF. The CDR3 region has the DNA TGTGCCAGCAGTTACCAGGGTCTAGCTTATGAGCAGTTCTTC.

The chain couples TRBV28 to TRBJ1-6; D is uncertain. The CDR3 consists of 13 residues. V dropped 2 bases and J dropped 18 bases, with 17 bases sitting between them. Germline loops: CDR1 MDHEN, CDR2 SYDVKM. The CDR3: CASSLASTAEHHF. CDR3 sequence (DNA): TGTGCCAGCAGTTTAGCTTCTACGGCAGAACACCACTTT. Using reference TRBV28 and TRBJ1-6 for the parts outside the CDR3, the full variable domain is DVKVTQSSRYLVKRTGEKVFLECVQDMDHENMFWYRQDPGLGLRLIYFSYDVKMKEKGDIPEGYSVSREKKERFSLILESASTNQTSMYLCASSLASTAEHHFGNGTRLTVT.

As for this clonotype: Because it lacks the conserved phenylalanine or tryptophan at the end, this CDR3 is likely a read error. This chain uses TRBV6-5 with TRBJ1-2; possible D gene TRBD1, 6 bases. V was shortened by 5 bases and J by 3 bases, with 13 bases between the two germline ends. Germline loops: CDR1 MNHEY, CDR2 SVGAGI. The CDR3 contains 14 residues. The CDR3 DNA reads TGTGCCAGCAGTCCTAGGGGGAACGACTATGGCTACACCTTA. Amino acids: CASSPRGNDYGYTL.

This clonotype is deemed medium-sized (0.01 to 0.1%). The chain recombines TRBV5-5 with TRBJ1-5; D is ambiguous. CDR3 size: 13 residues. CDR1 SGHKS and CDR2 YYEKEE come from the germline V gene (reference sequence). V was pared by 4 bases and J by 6 bases, with 11 bases between. CDR3 sequence reads: CASSPAPSQPQHF. The CDR3 DNA follows: TGTGCCAGCAGCCCCGCCCCGTCTCAGCCCCAGCATTTT.

Of note for this clonotype: This CDR3 is missing its conserved last phenylalanine or tryptophan, likely due to a read error. This chain uses TRBV10-3 with TRBJ2-2, with a tentative D call TRBD1 (6 bases). Deletions cut 2 bases from V and 5 bases from J, with 18 bases between. Germline lookup yields CDR1 ENHRY and CDR2 SYGVKD. This CDR3 comprises 17 residues. The CDR3 here is CAISEPGQWAGTGELFY. CDR3 in DNA: TGTGCCATCAGTGAGCCCGGACAGTGGGCAGGTACCGGGGAGCTGTTTTAT.

The chain is built from TRBV4-2 and TRBJ2-3; D uncertain. The J call may be mistaken, given a closer DNA end match to TRBJ1-5. This CDR3 has 15 amino acids. Germline CDR1 LGHNA, CDR2 YNFKEQ. This CDR3 reads CASSQEAGDTDTQHF. The CDR3 DNA sequence: TGTGCCAGCAGCCAAGAAGCGGGAGATACAGATACGCAGCATTTT.

This clonotype was seen many times. J is TRBJ1-4 and V is TRBV6-5, with D unclear. The CDR3 length is 16 residues. V was cut by 3 bases and J by 7 bases, with 18 bases left in between. Germline V gene data show CDR1 as MNHEY and CDR2 as SVGAGI. CDR3 DNA: TGTGCCAGCAGTTATCGCAGCGGAGAGGGTAGTGAAAAACTGTTTTTT. Translation gives CASSYRSGEGSEKLFF.

This clonotype was recorded many times. The chain couples TRBV5-5 to TRBJ2-5; 10 bases are shared with TRBD2. Germline lookup yields CDR1 SGHKS and CDR2 YYEKEE (reference sequence). The CDR3 consists of 15 residues. V lost 0 bases and J lost 5; bases outside the gene matches: 4. This chain's CDR3 is CASSLGAGGYETQYF. CDR3 coding DNA: TGTGCCAGCAGCTTGGGAGCGGGGGGGTACGAGACCCAGTACTTC.

For this clonotype: With a much larger clone just one base away, this may be a read error. The chain is built from TRBV28 and TRBJ2-5; D unresolved. V gave up 6 bases and J gave up 5 bases, with 13 bases separating them. Germline CDR1 MDHEN, CDR2 SYDVKM. The CDR3 is made up of 13 amino acids. CDR3 residues: CASRLPAQETQYF. In DNA, the CDR3 is TGTGCCAGCAGACTTCCAGCCCAGGAGACCCAGTACTTC.

Turning to this clonotype: A read error may account for a junction end that differs from germline. This sequence joins TRBV20-1 and TRBJ1-5; D is unclear. CDR1 is DFQATT, CDR2 SNEGSKA, per germline (reference sequence). The CDR3 extends over 14 amino acids. In DNA form, the CDR3 reads TGCAGTACTAGCCGTGGGAGTATCAATGAGCCCCAGCATTTT. Amino acids: CSTSRGSINEPQHF.

Of note for this clonotype: This clone may be a read error of a much larger clone one base away. In nucleotides, the CDR3 is TGTGCCAGCAGCTCGTCCTGGACAGGGGTTGATTCACCCCTCCACTTT. As protein: CASSSSWTGVDSPLHF. This rearrangement joins TRBV7-9 to TRBJ1-6; 9 nucleotides align to TRBD1. CDR1 is SEHNR, CDR2 FQNEAQ, per germline (reference sequence). V dropped 4 bases and J dropped 8; count of bases not matched to a gene: 9. The CDR3 extends over 16 amino acids.

As regards this clonotype: Germline and junction disagree at one end, which may indicate a read error. This chain's CDR3 is CASSQDWPRNGEQFF. The DNA of the CDR3 is TGCGCCAGTAGCCAAGATTGGCCTCGAAATGGAGAGCAGTTCTTC. The chain has TRBV4-3 and TRBJ2-1, with unresolved D. In germline, CDR1 is LGHNA, CDR2 YSLEER. This CDR3 spans 15 amino acids.

About this clonotype: One end of the junction does not line up with germline, which may come from a read error. CDR3 protein: CSVEDPLEGHCSYEQYF. The DNA for the CDR3 is TGCAGCGTTGAAGATCCTCTGGAAGGGCATTGCTCCTATGAGCAGTACTTC. V usage is TRBV29-1 and J usage is TRBJ2-7; D not resolved. There are 17 residues in the CDR3. The germline V gene has CDR1 SQVTM and CDR2 ANQGSEA.

This clonotype was counted a single time. The CDR3 carries no conserved terminal phenylalanine or tryptophan, so it likely arises from a read error. The CDR3 DNA reads TGTGCCAGCAACACCGACGGAGCTTGGGAGACCCAGTACTTA. Its translation is CASNTDGAWETQYL. The chain has TRBV11-2 and TRBJ2-5; D gene ambiguous. Germline V gene lookup returns CDR1 SGHAT and CDR2 FQNNGV. V lost 7 bases, J lost 5 bases, and 17 bases lay in between. CDR3 length: 14 residues.